This T cell receptor beta chain appears in the sequencing data of a study of T-cell memory formation after mild COVID-19. This CDR3 is built from 12 residues. The germline V gene encodes CDR1 SQVTM and CDR2 ANQGSEA. Germline trimming cut 6 bases from V and 7 bases from J; bases unmatched to any gene: 8. In regard to this clonotype: Its antigen remains unknown.

From the 5' RACE reads, TCRdb called clonotypes with MiXCR, one entry per CDR3 protein. Of around 250,000 distinct CDR3 sequences listed, around 16% are singletons. Study-wide results and caveats: The second-wave clones peaking on day 37 were not confirmed as SARS-CoV-2-specific. Cross-reactive memory seemingly joined, as some responding clones were found in pre-infection memory.

The chain employs TRBV29-1 and TRBJ1-2, with TRBD1 identical over 7 bases. Sequencing was done on a sample of PBMCs or a T cell subset sorted from them (not recorded which). This clonotype was sampled from a young man who had mild COVID-19 (a few samples of this study predate the infection). Cell type and time point are not known. CDR3 loop: CSVQTGSGGYTF. CDR3 in DNA: TGCAGCGTGCAGACAGGGTCGGGTGGCTACACCTTC.